The sequence of this TCR beta chain was determined in a study of blood T cell repertoires in COVID-19. Whole-study context: The United States, Italy and Spain were the sources of the acute and convalescent COVID-19 samples. Sample material is recorded as cDNA or gDNA derived from T cells, B-cell-depleted T cells, or PBMCs.

This CDR3 region has 13 residues. The germline CDR1 and CDR2 sequences are SGHAT and FQNNGV. V dropped 4 bases and J dropped 8 bases, with 11 bases sitting between them. Per the study methods: Reference gene primer amplification in the assay estimated nucleated cell counts. Profiling relied on immunoSEQ multiplex PCR, and the TCRdb table lists in-frame clones only, not all of them. From that table come the V and J calls and clone size; the DNA was used to work out D and trimming. The table records approximately 300,000 clones, more than 75% of them present only once. Sequencing input: peripheral blood. The receptor was derived from a woman aged 50 to 60 with acute or convalescent COVID-19. The chain recombines TRBV11-2 with TRBJ2-2; D call uncertain. The CDR3 protein is CASSSTRGGELFF. CDR3 nucleotide sequence: TGTGCCAGCAGCTCGACCCGAGGAGGGGAGCTGTTTTTT.